Following are 19 T cell receptor beta chains from one sample sequenced in a study of T cells in Graves' hyperthyroidism and ophthalmopathy. TCR beta CDR3 regions were amplified from RNA. HTBI primers were used for first-round RT-PCR of the TCR CDR3. TCRdb processed the multiplex PCR reads anew with MiXCR; each CDR3 protein has one entry. The sample holds roughly 600,000 distinct CDR3 sequences; more than 14% are singletons and the top ten take roughly an eighth. What was sequenced was blood. All receptors come from a woman aged 45-59 years with Graves' ophthalmopathy.

This clonotype was seen ten or more times. V usage is TRBV2 and J usage is TRBJ2-1; 9 nucleotides align to TRBD2. Germline CDR1 and CDR2: SNHLY and FYNNEI. CDR3 size: 15 residues. Trimming at V came to 7 bases and at J to 2 bases, leaving 6 bases not matched to a gene. CDR3 coding DNA: TGTGCCAGCATTGTAGCGGGAGCTGCCTACAATGAGCAGTTCTTC. It yields the protein CASIVAGAAYNEQFF. Variable domain in full (rest from reference TRBV2 and TRBJ2-1): EPEVTQTPSHQVTQMGQEVILRCVPISNHLYFYWYRQILGQKVEFLVSFYNNEISEKSEIFDDQFSVERPDGSNFTLKIRSTKLEDSAMYFCASIVAGAAYNEQFFGPGTRLTVL.

V usage is TRBV4-1 and J usage is TRBJ1-4; TRBD1 might be the D (6 bases). The CDR3 totals 15 residues. Deletions cut 4 bases from V and 5 bases from J, with 14 bases between. Germline V gene data show CDR1 as MGHRA and CDR2 as YSYEKL. The CDR3 sequence is CASSRGGTSNEKLFF. CDR3 bases: TGCGCCAGCAGCCGAGGGGGGACATCCAATGAAAAACTGTTTTTT.

This clonotype was picked up many times. The chain has TRBV18 and TRBJ1-6; tentatively, D is TRBD1 (5 bases). Trimming pared 3 bases from V and 15 bases from J, leaving 12 bases between. CDR3 length: 12 residues. CDR1 and CDR2 from the germline V gene are KGHSH and LQKENI. In nucleotides, the CDR3 is TGTGCCAGCTCACCTGACAGCTCCTTCCTCCACTTT. Its translation: CASSPDSSFLHF.

This clonotype was detected ten times or more. This chain joins TRBV6-2 or TRBV6-3 and TRBJ2-1; 15 bases map to TRBD2. J gave up 1 base and V 2 bases, and 9 bases lay outside the gene matches. Germline V gives CDR1 MNHEY, CDR2 SVGEGT. The CDR3 runs to 20 residues. Written as DNA, the CDR3 is TGTGCCAGCAGTTACCTGGGACTAGCGGGAGGTAGGATATCCTACAATGAGCAGTTCTTC. Translated, it gives CASSYLGLAGGRISYNEQFF.

The chain joins TRBV9 to TRBJ2-7; tentatively, D is TRBD2 (5 bases). The CDR3 covers 14 residues. Per germline, CDR1 SGDLS and CDR2 YYNGEE. V was pared by 4 bases and J by 3 bases, with 14 bases between. The CDR3 region is CASSPSIGSYEQYF. As DNA, the CDR3 is TGTGCCAGCAGCCCATCTATTGGGAGCTACGAGCAGTACTTC.

V usage is TRBV6-5 and J usage is TRBJ2-3, with D perhaps matching TRBD1 or TRBD2 (6 bases each). Trimming cost V 4 bases and J 0 bases, with 17 bases left between them. CDR1 is MNHEY, CDR2 SVGAGI, per germline. The CDR3 covers 17 residues. CDR3 residues: CASSSGAGTASTDTQYF. CDR3 coding DNA: TGTGCCAGCAGTTCGGGGGCCGGGACCGCTAGCACAGATACGCAGTATTTT.

The sample holds many counts of this clonotype. The chain combines TRBV6-2 or TRBV6-3 with TRBJ2-2; 7 nucleotides line up with TRBD2. Germline CDR1 and CDR2: MNHEY and SVGEGT. V gave up 0 bases and J gave up 2 bases; unmatched junction bases: 12. The CDR3 contains 19 residues. DNA of the CDR3: TGTGCCAGCAGTTACTCGTCCGAGACTAGCCCGTTTAACACCGGGGAGCTGTTTTTT. Translation: CASSYSSETSPFNTGELFF.

This clonotype was observed a handful of times. V usage is TRBV20-1 and J usage is TRBJ2-1; D is possibly TRBD2 (6 bases). Trimming left V 1 base short and J 8 bases short, with 12 bases between. This CDR3 has 13 residues. Per the germline V gene, CDR1 is DFQATT and CDR2 is SNEGSKA (reference sequence). CDR3: CSARAGDFYEQFF. For the CDR3, the DNA is TGCAGTGCTAGAGCGGGGGACTTCTATGAGCAGTTCTTC.

Many counts were recorded for this clonotype. The chain recombines TRBV29-1 with TRBJ1-1; TRBD1 is a possible D gene (6 bases). V lost 7 bases to trimming and J lost 3 bases, with 18 bases between them. CDR1 is SQVTM, CDR2 ANQGSEA, per germline. The CDR3 length is 14 residues. CDR3 DNA sequence: TGCAGCGGGGGACACAGGGCCGCGGACACTGAAGCTTTCTTT. Its protein product is CSGGHRAADTEAFF.

This clonotype was seen at least ten times. The chain carries TRBV4-3 and TRBJ2-5; 8 nucleotides line up with TRBD2. CDR3 length equals 16 residues. V lost 0 bases to trimming and J lost 5 bases; unmatched junction nucleotides: 8. In germline, CDR1 is LGHNA, CDR2 YSLEER. The CDR3 DNA sequence: TGCGCCAGCAGCCAAGATATAGCGGGGTTATTGGAGACCCAGTACTTC. This sequence encodes CASSQDIAGLLETQYF.

This clonotype was recorded a few times. This chain connects TRBV27 to TRBJ1-5; weak D call: TRBD1 (5 bases). V dropped 5 bases and J dropped 0 bases, with 17 bases sitting between them. Germline assignment: CDR1 MNHEY and CDR2 SMNVEV (reference sequence). CDR3 length: 17 residues. The CDR3 sequence: CASSRKIQGISNQPQHF. As DNA, the CDR3 is TGTGCCAGCAGTCGAAAAATCCAGGGTATTAGCAATCAGCCCCAGCATTTT.

This sequence joins TRBV5-4 and TRBJ1-1; tentatively, D is TRBD1 (5 bases). The CDR3 has 18 amino acids. The germline gives CDR1 SGHNT, CDR2 YYREEE (reference sequence). V was cut by 2 bases and J by 5 bases, with 25 bases left in between. In DNA, the CDR3 is TGTGCCAGCAGCTTCTCTCCCGAAGGGACGGGCGGTTTGACTGAAGCTTTCTTT. Its translation: CASSFSPEGTGGLTEAFF.

This clonotype showed up just once. The V gene is TRBV6-1, the J gene TRBJ2-7; the D gene is possibly TRBD2 (6 bases). The DNA end is a closer match to TRBJ2-1, so the J assignment may be wrong. This CDR3 spans 12 amino acids. Looked up from germline, CDR1 is MNHNS and CDR2 is SASEGT. The CDR3 loop is CASTGDSYEQFF. CDR3 sequence (DNA): TGTGCCAGCACGGGGGACTCCTACGAGCAGTTCTTC.

This clonotype appeared a few times. The chain combines TRBV30 with TRBJ2-3, with a tentative D call TRBD2 (5 bases). V lost 0 bases and J lost 2, with 9 bases in between. This CDR3 is 14 amino acids long. The germline gives CDR1 GTSNPN, CDR2 SVGIG (reference sequence). CDR3 DNA sequence: TGTGCCTGGAGTGTACTAGGGATCACAGATACGCAGTATTTT. Protein sequence: CAWSVLGITDTQYF.

This clonotype was recorded a few times. The J gene is TRBJ1-2, the V gene TRBV7-9, with 8 bases lining up with TRBD1. CDR1 SEHNR and CDR2 FQNEAQ come from the germline V gene (reference sequence). This CDR3 has 14 amino acids. V shed 3 bases, J shed 6 bases, and the junction held 6 bases outside the gene matches. Written as DNA, the CDR3 is TGTGCCAGCAGCTTTCCCCAGGGGGCAAATGGCTACACCTTC. Encoded protein: CASSFPQGANGYTF.

This clonotype has at least ten counts. The chain carries TRBV20-1 and TRBJ1-1, with 9 bases identical to TRBD1. The trim removed 6 bases at V and 5 bases at J, leaving 10 bases unmatched. The germline V gene has CDR1 DFQATT and CDR2 SNEGSKA (reference sequence). The CDR3 is made up of 14 amino acids. The CDR3 is CSASGQGRVTEAFF. The CDR3 nucleotides are TGCAGTGCATCGGGACAGGGTCGGGTTACTGAAGCTTTCTTT.

This clonotype was seen many times. The chain has TRBV28 and TRBJ2-7, with 11 bases matching TRBD2. The V gene's germline CDR1 is MDHEN and CDR2 SYDVKM. The V segment lost 6 bases and the J segment 3 bases; nucleotides outside the gene matches: 7. The CDR3 loop spans 15 amino acids. The CDR3 nucleotides read TGTGCCAGCAGGACACTAGCGGGAGCTCGCTACGAGCAGTACTTC. Its protein is CASRTLAGARYEQYF.

This clonotype came up many times. V gene TRBV20-1 combines with J gene TRBJ2-7; no firm D call. Trimming cost V 0 bases and J 2 bases, with 11 bases left between them. This CDR3 is built from 14 residues. Germline lookup yields CDR1 DFQATT and CDR2 SNEGSKA (reference sequence). This CDR3 reads CSARDNHRTYEQYF. Here the CDR3 DNA reads TGCAGTGCTAGAGATAACCACAGAACCTACGAGCAGTACTTC.

This clonotype appeared many times. The J gene is TRBJ2-1, the V gene TRBV5-1; the D call may be TRBD1 or TRBD2 (5 bases each). From germline, CDR1 is SGHRS and CDR2 YFSETQ. CDR3 length equals 15 residues. The germline V and J ends were trimmed by 4 bases and 2 bases, with 13 bases remaining between them. The CDR3 coding sequence is TGCGCCAGCAGCCACGGGACCCAAACCTACAATGAGCAGTTCTTC. Its translation: CASSHGTQTYNEQFF.